Detailed here is one T cell receptor (beta chain). Its antigen is still unknown. This entry is derived from a study of T-cell memory formation after mild COVID-19. Overall study: Across donors, TCR clusters were largely donor specific.

TCRdb ran MiXCR on the 5' RACE reads and lists one entry per CDR3 protein. This table holds around 390,000 distinct CDR3 sequences, about 17% found once. This CDR3 is 14 amino acids long. The V and J ends lost 1 base and 7 bases respectively, with 13 bases between them. Germline assignment: CDR1 SGHVS and CDR2 FNYEAQ. Findings and limits, study-wide: Some responding clones appeared in pre-infection memory, suggesting cross-reactive memory joined.

Sequencing was carried out using PBMCs or a T cell subset sorted from them (not recorded which). The chain joins TRBV7-6 to TRBJ1-2; tentatively, D is TRBD1 (6 bases). This clonotype originated in a young man who had mild COVID-19 (a few samples of this study predate the infection). Cell type and time point are not known. Here the CDR3 DNA reads TGTGCCAGCAGCTTAGGAACAGGGCCGGGTGGCTACACCTTC. It is translated as CASSLGTGPGGYTF.